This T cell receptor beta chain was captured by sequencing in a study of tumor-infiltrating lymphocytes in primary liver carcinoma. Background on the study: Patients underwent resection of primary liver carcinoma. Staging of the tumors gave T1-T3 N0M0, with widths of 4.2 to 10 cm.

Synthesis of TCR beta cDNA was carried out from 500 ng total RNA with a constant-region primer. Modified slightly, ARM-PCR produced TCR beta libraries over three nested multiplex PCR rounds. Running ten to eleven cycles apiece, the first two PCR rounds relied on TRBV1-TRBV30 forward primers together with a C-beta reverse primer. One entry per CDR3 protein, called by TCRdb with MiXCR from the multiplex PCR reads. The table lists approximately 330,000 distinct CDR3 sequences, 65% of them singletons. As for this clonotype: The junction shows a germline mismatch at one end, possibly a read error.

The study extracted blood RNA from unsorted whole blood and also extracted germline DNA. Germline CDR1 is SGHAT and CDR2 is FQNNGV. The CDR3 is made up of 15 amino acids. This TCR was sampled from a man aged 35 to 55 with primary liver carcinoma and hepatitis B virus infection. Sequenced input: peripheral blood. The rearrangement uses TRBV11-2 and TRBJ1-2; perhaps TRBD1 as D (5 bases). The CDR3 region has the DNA TGTGCCAGCAACTTAGGCAGGGCGGGGGACTATGGCTACACCTTC. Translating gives CASNLGRAGDYGYTF.